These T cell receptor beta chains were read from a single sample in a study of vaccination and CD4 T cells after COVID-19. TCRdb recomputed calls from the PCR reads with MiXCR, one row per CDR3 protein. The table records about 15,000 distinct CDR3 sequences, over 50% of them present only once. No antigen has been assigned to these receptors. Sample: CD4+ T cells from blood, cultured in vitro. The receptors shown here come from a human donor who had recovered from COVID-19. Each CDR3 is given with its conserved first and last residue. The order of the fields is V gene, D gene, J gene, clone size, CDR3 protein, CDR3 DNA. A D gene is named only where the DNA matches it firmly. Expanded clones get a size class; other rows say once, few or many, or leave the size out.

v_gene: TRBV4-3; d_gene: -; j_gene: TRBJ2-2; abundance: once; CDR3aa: CASSPRTANTGELFF; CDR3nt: TGCGCCAGCAGCCCTAGGACAGCGAACACCGGGGAGCTGTTTTTT
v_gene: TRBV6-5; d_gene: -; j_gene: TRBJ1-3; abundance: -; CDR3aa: CASSYEAGSGNTIYF; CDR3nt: TGTGCCAGCAGTTACGAGGCCGGCTCTGGAAACACCATATATTTT
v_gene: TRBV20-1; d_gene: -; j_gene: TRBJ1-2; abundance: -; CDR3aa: CSAIRPNYGYTF; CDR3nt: TGCAGTGCTATTCGTCCCAACTATGGCTACACCTTC
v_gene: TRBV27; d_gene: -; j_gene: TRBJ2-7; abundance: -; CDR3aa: CASSLGRGYEQYF; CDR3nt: TGTGCCAGCAGTTTAGGCAGGGGCTACGAGCAGTACTTC
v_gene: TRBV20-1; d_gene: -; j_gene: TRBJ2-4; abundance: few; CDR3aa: CSAPTRAKNIQYF; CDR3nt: TGCAGTGCTCCGACGCGAGCCAAAAACATTCAGTACTTC
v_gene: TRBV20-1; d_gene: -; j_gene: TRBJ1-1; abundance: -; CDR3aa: CSALKIGQAPSTNTEAFF; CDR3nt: TGCAGTGCCTTAAAGATCGGGCAGGCACCGTCTACAAACACTGAAGCTTTCTTT
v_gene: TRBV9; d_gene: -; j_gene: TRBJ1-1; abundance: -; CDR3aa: CASSVDGREAFF; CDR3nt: TGTGCCAGCAGCGTAGATGGCAGAGAAGCTTTCTTT
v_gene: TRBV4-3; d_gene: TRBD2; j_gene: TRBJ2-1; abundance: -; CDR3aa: CASSQAGGREGEQFF; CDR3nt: TGCGCCAGCAGCCAAGCGGGCGGGAGGGAGGGTGAGCAGTTCTTC
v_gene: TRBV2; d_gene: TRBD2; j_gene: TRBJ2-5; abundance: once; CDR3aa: CASSEISGLGGQETQYF; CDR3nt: TGTGCCAGCAGTGAAATCAGCGGACTAGGAGGCCAAGAGACCCAGTACTTC
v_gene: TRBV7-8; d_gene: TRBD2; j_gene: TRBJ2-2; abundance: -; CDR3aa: CASSILAGGNTGELFF; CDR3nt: TGTGCCAGCAGCATACTAGCGGGGGGGAACACCGGGGAGCTGTTTTTT
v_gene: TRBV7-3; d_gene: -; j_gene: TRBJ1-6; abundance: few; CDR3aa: CASSLGLFKNSPLHF; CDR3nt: TGTGCCAGCAGCTTAGGCCTTTTCAAAAATTCACCCCTCCACTTT
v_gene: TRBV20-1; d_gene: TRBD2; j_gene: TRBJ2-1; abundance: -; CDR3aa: CSASYSGSYNEQFF; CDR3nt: TGCAGTGCTAGTTATAGCGGGAGTTACAATGAGCAGTTCTTC
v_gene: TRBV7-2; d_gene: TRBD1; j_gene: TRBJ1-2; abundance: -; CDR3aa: CASSPRDRVGGYTF; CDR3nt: TGTGCCAGCAGCCCCCGGGACAGGGTAGGAGGCTACACCTTC
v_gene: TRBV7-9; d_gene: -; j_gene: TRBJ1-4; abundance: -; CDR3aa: CASSFGTSNEKLFF; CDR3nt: TGTGCCAGCAGCTTCGGGACTTCTAATGAAAAACTGTTTTTT
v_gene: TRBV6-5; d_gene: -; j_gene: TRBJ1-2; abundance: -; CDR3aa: CASSYLLDRFRGHYTF; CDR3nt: TGTGCCAGCAGTTACTTACTCGACAGGTTTCGTGGGCACTACACCTTC
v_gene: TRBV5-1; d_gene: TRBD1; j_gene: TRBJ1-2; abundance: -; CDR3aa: CASSPGTASAIYGYTF; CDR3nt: TGCGCCAGCAGCCCCGGGACAGCCTCTGCGATCTATGGCTACACCTTC
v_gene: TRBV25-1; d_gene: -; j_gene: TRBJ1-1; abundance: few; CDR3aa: CAVSGQRGWGDSIVAEAFF; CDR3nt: TGTGCGGTGTCAGGTCAGCGGGGGTGGGGAGATTCTATAGTGGCTGAAGCTTTCTTT
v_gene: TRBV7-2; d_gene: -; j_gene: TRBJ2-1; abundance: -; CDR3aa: CASSLNSYNEQFF; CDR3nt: TGTGCCAGCAGCTTAAACTCCTACAATGAGCAGTTCTTC
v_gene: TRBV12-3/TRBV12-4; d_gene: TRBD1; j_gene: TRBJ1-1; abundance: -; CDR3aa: CASSSPQGANTEAFF; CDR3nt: TGTGCCAGCAGTTCCCCCCAGGGGGCGAACACTGAAGCTTTCTTT
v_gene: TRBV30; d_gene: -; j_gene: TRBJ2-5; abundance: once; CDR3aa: CAWSVLKRAGTQYF; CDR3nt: TGTGCCTGGAGTGTACTGAAGCGGGCGGGGACCCAGTACTTC
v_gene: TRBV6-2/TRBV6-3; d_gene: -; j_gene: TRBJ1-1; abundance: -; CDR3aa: CASSYGLVTEAFF; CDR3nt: TGTGCCAGCAGTTACGGGTTGGTCACTGAAGCTTTCTTT
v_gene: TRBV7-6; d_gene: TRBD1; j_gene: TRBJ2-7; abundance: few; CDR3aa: CASSLGGQGGEQYF; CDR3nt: TGTGCCAGCAGCTTAGGGGGACAGGGGGGCGAGCAGTACTTC
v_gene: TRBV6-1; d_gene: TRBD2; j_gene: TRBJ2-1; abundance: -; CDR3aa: CASSRGTSHNEQFF; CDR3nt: TGTGCCAGCAGCAGAGGGACTAGTCATAATGAGCAGTTCTTC
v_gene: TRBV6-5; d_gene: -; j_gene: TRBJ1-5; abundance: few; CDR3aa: CASSYSRDNQPQHF; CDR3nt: TGTGCCAGCAGTTACTCCCGGGACAATCAGCCCCAGCATTTT
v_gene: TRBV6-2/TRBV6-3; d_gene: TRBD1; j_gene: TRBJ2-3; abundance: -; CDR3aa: CASSQTGTYTQYF; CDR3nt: TGTGCCAGCAGTCAGACAGGGACATATACGCAGTATTTT
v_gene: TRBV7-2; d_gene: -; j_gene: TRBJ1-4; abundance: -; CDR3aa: CASSLGGSGAGEKLFF; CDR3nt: TGTGCCAGCAGCTTAGGAGGGTCGGGGGCAGGTGAAAAACTGTTTTTT
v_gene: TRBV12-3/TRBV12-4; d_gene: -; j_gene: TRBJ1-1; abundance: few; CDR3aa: CASSTLTQGLGTEAFF; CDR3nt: TGTGCCAGCAGTACCCTCACACAGGGCCTTGGCACTGAAGCTTTCTTT
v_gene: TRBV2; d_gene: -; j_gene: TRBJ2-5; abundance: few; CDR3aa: CASRRHQETQYF; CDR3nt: TGTGCCAGCCGGAGGCACCAAGAGACCCAGTACTTC
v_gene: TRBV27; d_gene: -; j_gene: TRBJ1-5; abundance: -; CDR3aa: CASSRGPGVSSNQPQHF; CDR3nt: TGTGCCAGCAGCCGAGGACCCGGGGTATCGAGCAATCAGCCCCAGCATTTT
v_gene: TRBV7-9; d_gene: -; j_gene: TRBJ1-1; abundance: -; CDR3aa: CASSLGGGAEAFF; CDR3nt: TGTGCCAGCAGCTTAGGAGGGGGGGCTGAAGCTTTCTTT
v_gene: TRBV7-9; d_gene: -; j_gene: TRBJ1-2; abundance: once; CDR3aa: CASSRRGRFEESYGYTF; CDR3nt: TGTGCCAGCAGCCGCAGAGGGCGCTTTGAGGAGAGCTATGGCTACACCTTC
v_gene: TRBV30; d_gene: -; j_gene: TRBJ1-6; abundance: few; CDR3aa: CASRWAHNSPLHF; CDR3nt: TGTGCTTCACGGTGGGCACATAATTCACCCCTCCACTTT
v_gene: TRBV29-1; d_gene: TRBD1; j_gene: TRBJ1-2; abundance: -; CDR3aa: CSVGTGGYGYTF; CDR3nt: TGCAGCGTGGGGACAGGGGGGTACGGCTACACCTTC
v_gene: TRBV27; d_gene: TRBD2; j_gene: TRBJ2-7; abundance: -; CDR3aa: CASSAGLAGSTSPPYEQYF; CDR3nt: TGTGCCAGCAGTGCCGGACTAGCGGGATCCACTTCACCACCCTACGAGCAGTACTTC
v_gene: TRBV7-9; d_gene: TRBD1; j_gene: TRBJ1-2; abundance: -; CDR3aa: CASSSTPGQGFYGYTF; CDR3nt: TGTGCCAGCAGCTCGACTCCGGGACAGGGGTTTTATGGCTACACCTTC
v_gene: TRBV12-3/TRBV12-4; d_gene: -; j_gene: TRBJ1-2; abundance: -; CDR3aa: CASSGGQLSSGYTF; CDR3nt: TGTGCCAGCTCCGGGGGGCAACTGTCTAGTGGCTACACCTTC
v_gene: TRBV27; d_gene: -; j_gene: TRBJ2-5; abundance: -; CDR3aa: CASGFYRGTLSQETQYF; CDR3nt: TGTGCCAGCGGCTTTTATCGGGGGACCTTAAGCCAAGAGACCCAGTACTTC
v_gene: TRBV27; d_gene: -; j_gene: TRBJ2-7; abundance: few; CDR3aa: CASSPRPDSSYEQYF; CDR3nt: TGTGCCAGCAGTCCCAGGCCCGACAGTTCCTACGAGCAGTACTTC
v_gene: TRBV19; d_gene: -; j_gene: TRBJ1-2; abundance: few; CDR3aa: CASRGEGIDGYTF; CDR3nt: TGTGCCAGTAGGGGGGAGGGGATCGACGGCTACACCTTC
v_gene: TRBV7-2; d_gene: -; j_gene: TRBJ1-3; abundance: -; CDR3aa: CASSIARGGDGNTIYF; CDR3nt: TGTGCCAGCAGCATAGCGAGGGGGGGGGATGGAAACACCATATATTTT
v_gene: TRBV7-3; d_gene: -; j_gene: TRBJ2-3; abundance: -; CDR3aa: CASSTTWGDTQYF; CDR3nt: TGTGCCAGCAGCACCACCTGGGGAGATACGCAGTATTTT
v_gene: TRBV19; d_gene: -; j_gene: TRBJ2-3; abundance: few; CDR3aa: CATRPTSTDTQYF; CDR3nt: TGTGCCACAAGACCTACAAGCACAGATACGCAGTATTTT
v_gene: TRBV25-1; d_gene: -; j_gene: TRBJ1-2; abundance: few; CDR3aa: CASSEYGVSYGYTF; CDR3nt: TGTGCCAGCAGTGAATATGGGGTGTCCTATGGCTACACCTTC
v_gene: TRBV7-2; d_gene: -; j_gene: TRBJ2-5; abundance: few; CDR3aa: CASSFGRETQYF; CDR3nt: TGTGCCAGCAGCTTCGGCAGGGAGACCCAGTACTTC
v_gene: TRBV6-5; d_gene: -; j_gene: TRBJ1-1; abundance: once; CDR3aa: CASSYDWRVTEAFF; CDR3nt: TGTGCCAGCAGTTACGATTGGAGGGTCACTGAAGCTTTCTTT
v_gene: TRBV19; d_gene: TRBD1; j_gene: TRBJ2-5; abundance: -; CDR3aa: CASSIGFTGGGETQYF; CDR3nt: TGTGCCAGTAGTATAGGGTTTACAGGGGGCGGGGAGACCCAGTACTTC
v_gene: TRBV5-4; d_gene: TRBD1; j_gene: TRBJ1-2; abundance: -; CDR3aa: CASSQDRGDGYTF; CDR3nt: TGTGCCAGCAGCCAGGACAGGGGGGATGGCTACACCTTC
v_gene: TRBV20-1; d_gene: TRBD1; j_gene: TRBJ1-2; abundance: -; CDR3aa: CSASLQGYGYTF; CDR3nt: TGCAGTGCTAGCTTACAGGGGTACGGCTACACCTTC
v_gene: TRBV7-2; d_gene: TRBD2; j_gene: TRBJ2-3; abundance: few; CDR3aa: CASSLAGGTDTQYF; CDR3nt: TGTGCCAGCAGCCTAGCGGGGGGGACAGATACGCAGTATTTT
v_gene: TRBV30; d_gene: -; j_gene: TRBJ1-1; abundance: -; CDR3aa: CAWGVIRTEAFF; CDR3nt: TGTGCCTGGGGCGTGATCAGAACTGAAGCTTTCTTT
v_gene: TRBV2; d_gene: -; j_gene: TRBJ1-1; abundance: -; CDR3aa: CASSERFSEAFF; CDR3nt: TGTGCCAGCAGTGAGAGGTTCTCGGAAGCTTTCTTT
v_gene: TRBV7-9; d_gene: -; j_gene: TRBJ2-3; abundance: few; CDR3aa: CASEVTDTQYF; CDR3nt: TGTGCCAGCGAGGTCACAGATACGCAGTATTTT